Listed below are T cell receptor beta chains from one sample, sequenced in a study of shared clonotypes between healthy human individuals. TCRdb's copy holds only in-frame clones and misses some; the assay was immunoSEQ multiplex PCR. The sample has about 580,000 clones, 98% seen once; the top ten hold 0.3%. What was sequenced was naive CD8+ T cells sorted from blood. These receptors all come from a man aged 30 to 45 in good health. Both conserved end residues are part of each CDR3. Each record gives: D gene, clone size, J gene, V gene, CDR3 length, CDR3 DNA, CDR3 protein. The D gene is left open where the match is weak. Clone size is stated in some rows and not others, as once, few, many or a class when expanded.

d_gene: TRBD1
abundance: .
j_gene: TRBJ1-4
v_gene: TRBV9
len: 17
CDR3nt: TGTGCCAGCAGCCCCCCTGGGACAGGGGGAGTCAGAGAAAAACTGTTTTTT
CDR3aa: CASSPPGTGGVREKLFF

d_gene: .
abundance: .
j_gene: TRBJ2-7
v_gene: TRBV9
len: 14
CDR3nt: TGTGCCAGCAGCGTAGGTGGCAACTCCTACGAGCAGTACTTC
CDR3aa: CASSVGGNSYEQYF

d_gene: TRBD1
abundance: .
j_gene: TRBJ2-2
v_gene: TRBV7-2
len: 14
CDR3nt: TGTGCCAGCAGTGACAGGGTTTACACCGGGGAGCTGTTTTTT
CDR3aa: CASSDRVYTGELFF

d_gene: TRBD1
abundance: once
j_gene: TRBJ1-5
v_gene: TRBV28
len: 15
CDR3nt: TGTGCCAGCAGTTCGAGGGGGCGCGGCAATCAGCCCCAGCATTTT
CDR3aa: CASSSRGRGNQPQHF

d_gene: TRBD2
abundance: .
j_gene: TRBJ2-1
v_gene: TRBV4-1
len: 14
CDR3nt: TGCGCCAGCAGCCAAGAAGGACTAGTTAATGAGCAGTTCTTC
CDR3aa: CASSQEGLVNEQFF

d_gene: TRBD2
abundance: once
j_gene: TRBJ2-7
v_gene: TRBV5-4
len: 14
CDR3nt: TGTGCCAGCAGCTTGGGAGCGGGAATCTACGAGCAGTACTTC
CDR3aa: CASSLGAGIYEQYF

d_gene: .
abundance: .
j_gene: TRBJ2-2
v_gene: TRBV29-1
len: 13
CDR3nt: TGCAGCGTTGATTATAGGGACACCGGGGAGCTGTTTTTT
CDR3aa: CSVDYRDTGELFF

d_gene: .
abundance: .
j_gene: TRBJ2-5
v_gene: TRBV18
len: 13
CDR3nt: TGTGCCAGCTCACCACCGGGGGGAGAGACCCAGTACTTC
CDR3aa: CASSPPGGETQYF

d_gene: TRBD1
abundance: .
j_gene: TRBJ2-2
v_gene: TRBV18
len: 16
CDR3nt: TGTGCCAGCTCCGGGAGGACAGGGGATAACACCGGGGAGCTGTTTTTT
CDR3aa: CASSGRTGDNTGELFF

d_gene: .
abundance: .
j_gene: TRBJ2-7
v_gene: TRBV9
len: 13
CDR3nt: TGTGCCAGCTGGGACCACGGGTCTTACGAGCAGTACTTC
CDR3aa: CASWDHGSYEQYF

d_gene: .
abundance: .
j_gene: TRBJ2-5
v_gene: TRBV2
len: 12
CDR3nt: TGTGCCAGCTGGGACAGCGGGCAGACCCAGTACTTC
CDR3aa: CASWDSGQTQYF

d_gene: TRBD1
abundance: .
j_gene: TRBJ1-2
v_gene: TRBV5-4
len: 14
CDR3nt: TGTGCCAGCAGCTTGACAGGGGAAAACTATGGCTACACCTTC
CDR3aa: CASSLTGENYGYTF

d_gene: TRBD1
abundance: .
j_gene: TRBJ1-3
v_gene: TRBV7-9
len: 11
CDR3nt: TGTGCCAGCAGCGTAGGAAAGGGACAGCGCTTT
CDR3aa: CASSVGKGQRF

d_gene: TRBD1
abundance: .
j_gene: TRBJ2-1
v_gene: TRBV6-5
len: 15
CDR3nt: TGTGCCAGCACCGTGTGGACAGGAACCTACAATGAGCAGTTCTTC
CDR3aa: CASTVWTGTYNEQFF

d_gene: .
abundance: .
j_gene: TRBJ2-7
v_gene: TRBV10-3
len: 13
CDR3nt: TGTGCCATCAGTGAGTCGTCTAGATCCGAGCAGTACTTC
CDR3aa: CAISESSRSEQYF

d_gene: .
abundance: once
j_gene: TRBJ2-1
v_gene: TRBV7-8
len: 14
CDR3nt: TGTGCCAGCAGCCCCGGACTAGGGGGGAATGAGCAGTTCTTC
CDR3aa: CASSPGLGGNEQFF

d_gene: .
abundance: .
j_gene: TRBJ2-1
v_gene: TRBV6-5
len: 13
CDR3nt: TGTGCCAGCAGTTACACACCGGGGAATGAGCAGTTCTTC
CDR3aa: CASSYTPGNEQFF

d_gene: TRBD2
abundance: .
j_gene: TRBJ2-1
v_gene: TRBV4-1
len: 17
CDR3nt: TGCGCCAGCAGCGCTGTCCTTGGCGGGAGTAGGTTCAATGAGCAGTTCTTC
CDR3aa: CASSAVLGGSRFNEQFF

d_gene: .
abundance: .
j_gene: TRBJ2-2
v_gene: TRBV7-9
len: 14
CDR3nt: TGTGCCAGCAGCTCGGAAATGAACACCGGGGAGCTGTTTTTT
CDR3aa: CASSSEMNTGELFF

d_gene: .
abundance: .
j_gene: TRBJ2-5
v_gene: TRBV13
len: 13
CDR3nt: TGTGCCAGCAGCCGGGAAGGCTTGGAGACCCAGTACTTC
CDR3aa: CASSREGLETQYF

d_gene: TRBD1
abundance: once
j_gene: TRBJ2-5
v_gene: TRBV6-5
len: 16
CDR3nt: TGTGCCAGCAGTTACTCTACCGGGACAGGGGCAGAGACCCAGTACTTC
CDR3aa: CASSYSTGTGAETQYF

d_gene: .
abundance: .
j_gene: TRBJ2-7
v_gene: TRBV9
len: 13
CDR3nt: TGTGCCAGCAGCGTAGGGGATAGCTACGAGCAGTACTTC
CDR3aa: CASSVGDSYEQYF

d_gene: TRBD2
abundance: few
j_gene: TRBJ2-7
v_gene: TRBV6-5
len: 13
CDR3nt: TGTGCCAGCAGTCCCCTCAGACTAGCGGAGCAGTACTTC
CDR3aa: CASSPLRLAEQYF

d_gene: TRBD2
abundance: .
j_gene: TRBJ2-2
v_gene: TRBV7-9
len: 14
CDR3nt: TGTGCCAGCACCAGAGCGGGATACACCGGGGAGCTGTTTTTT
CDR3aa: CASTRAGYTGELFF

d_gene: .
abundance: .
j_gene: TRBJ2-6
v_gene: TRBV6-5
len: 14
CDR3nt: TGTGCCAGCAGTCTAAGCTCTGGGGCCAACGTCCTGACTTTC
CDR3aa: CASSLSSGANVLTF

d_gene: TRBD2
abundance: .
j_gene: TRBJ2-5
v_gene: TRBV7-2
len: 16
CDR3nt: TGTGCCAGCAGCTTAGCTAGTCTAGCGGGAGGGGAGACCCAGTACTTC
CDR3aa: CASSLASLAGGETQYF

d_gene: TRBD2
abundance: .
j_gene: TRBJ2-1
v_gene: TRBV5-6
len: 15
CDR3nt: TGTGCCAGCAGCTTAGGGACTACTGGCTACAATGAGCAGTTCTTC
CDR3aa: CASSLGTTGYNEQFF

d_gene: .
abundance: .
j_gene: TRBJ2-7
v_gene: TRBV27
len: 15
CDR3nt: TGTGCCAGCAGTCCGCAAGACAGCTCCCTCTACGAGCAGTACTTC
CDR3aa: CASSPQDSSLYEQYF

d_gene: .
abundance: .
j_gene: TRBJ2-7
v_gene: TRBV4-3
len: 13
CDR3nt: TGCGCCAGCAGCCAATACCGGCGATACGAGCAGTACTTC
CDR3aa: CASSQYRRYEQYF

d_gene: TRBD1
abundance: once
j_gene: TRBJ2-7
v_gene: TRBV27
len: 15
CDR3nt: TGTGCCAGCAAAATTTCGACGGGACAGGGTTACGAGCAGTACTTC
CDR3aa: CASKISTGQGYEQYF

d_gene: .
abundance: .
j_gene: TRBJ1-1
v_gene: TRBV19
len: 16
CDR3nt: TGTGCCAGTAGCCAAAACTACAGGGACACGAACACTGAAGCTTTCTTT
CDR3aa: CASSQNYRDTNTEAFF

d_gene: .
abundance: .
j_gene: TRBJ1-5
v_gene: TRBV5-8
len: 14
CDR3nt: TGTGCCAGCAGCTTGGAGGCAGGCCATCAGCCCCAGCATTTT
CDR3aa: CASSLEAGHQPQHF

d_gene: .
abundance: .
j_gene: TRBJ2-5
v_gene: TRBV15
len: 13
CDR3nt: TGTGCCACCAGGGCGTACAACCAAGAGACCCAGTACTTC
CDR3aa: CATRAYNQETQYF

d_gene: .
abundance: .
j_gene: TRBJ1-5
v_gene: TRBV11-3
len: 20
CDR3nt: TGTGCCAGCAGCTTAGATAGGGTAGATGCGGCGGGGTATAGCAATCAGCCCCAGCATTTT
CDR3aa: CASSLDRVDAAGYSNQPQHF

d_gene: TRBD1
abundance: .
j_gene: TRBJ1-2
v_gene: TRBV27
len: 12
CDR3nt: TGTGCCAGCAAACAGGGGGCGGATGGCTACACCTTC
CDR3aa: CASKQGADGYTF

d_gene: TRBD2
abundance: once
j_gene: TRBJ2-3
v_gene: TRBV29-1
len: 17
CDR3nt: TGCAGCGTTGAAGATGAGCGAGGTAGCGGGAGATTAGATACGCAGTATTTT
CDR3aa: CSVEDERGSGRLDTQYF

d_gene: .
abundance: .
j_gene: TRBJ2-3
v_gene: TRBV27
len: 15
CDR3nt: TGTGCCAGCAGTTACGCGGATGTAGCCACAGATACGCAGTATTTT
CDR3aa: CASSYADVATDTQYF

d_gene: .
abundance: .
j_gene: TRBJ2-7
v_gene: TRBV27
len: 13
CDR3nt: TGTGCCAGCGGACAGGGAGGGACCTACGAGCAGTACTTC
CDR3aa: CASGQGGTYEQYF

d_gene: TRBD2
abundance: .
j_gene: TRBJ2-1
v_gene: TRBV28
len: 15
CDR3nt: TGTGCCAGCAGTTTATGGACTAGCGGACTCAATGAGCAGTTCTTC
CDR3aa: CASSLWTSGLNEQFF

d_gene: TRBD2
abundance: .
j_gene: TRBJ2-7
v_gene: TRBV4-1
len: 15
CDR3nt: TGCGCCAGCAGCCAGGGGGCTTTTAGAGCGGGAGTGGTTTTCTTC
CDR3aa: CASSQGAFRAGVVFF

d_gene: .
abundance: .
j_gene: TRBJ2-1
v_gene: TRBV2
len: 15
CDR3nt: TGTGCCAGCGGTTCATTGGGTTCCTCCTACAATGAGCAGTTCTTC
CDR3aa: CASGSLGSSYNEQFF

d_gene: TRBD1
abundance: .
j_gene: TRBJ2-1
v_gene: TRBV7-6
len: 14
CDR3nt: TGTGCCAGCAGCCCGGGACAGGGGTACAATGAGCAGTTCTTC
CDR3aa: CASSPGQGYNEQFF

d_gene: TRBD1
abundance: once
j_gene: TRBJ1-1
v_gene: TRBV9
len: 14
CDR3nt: TGTGCCAGCAGCGGAGGACAGGCTAACACTGAAGCTTTCTTT
CDR3aa: CASSGGQANTEAFF

d_gene: .
abundance: .
j_gene: TRBJ2-7
v_gene: TRBV7-7
len: 13
CDR3nt: TGTGCTAGCAGCTTATTCCAATCCTACGAGCAGTACTTC
CDR3aa: CASSLFQSYEQYF

d_gene: TRBD1
abundance: .
j_gene: TRBJ2-7
v_gene: TRBV25-1
len: 15
CDR3nt: TGTGCCAGCAGTGAATTGCGGGACAGGGCCTACGAGCAGTACTTC
CDR3aa: CASSELRDRAYEQYF

d_gene: TRBD2
abundance: .
j_gene: TRBJ2-1
v_gene: TRBV5-1
len: 14
CDR3nt: TGCGCCAGCAGCTCCGGGACTAGCGGGGTTGAGCAGTTCTTC
CDR3aa: CASSSGTSGVEQFF

d_gene: .
abundance: once
j_gene: TRBJ2-7
v_gene: TRBV5-6
len: 14
CDR3nt: TGTGCCAGCAGCTCGACCGACAGTTCCTACGAGCAGTACTTC
CDR3aa: CASSSTDSSYEQYF

d_gene: .
abundance: .
j_gene: TRBJ2-1
v_gene: TRBV25-1
len: 16
CDR3nt: TGTGCCAGCAGTCCGAAACGGGATTACGTGGTCAATGAGCAGTTCTTC
CDR3aa: CASSPKRDYVVNEQFF

d_gene: TRBD2
abundance: once
j_gene: TRBJ2-1
v_gene: TRBV19
len: 15
CDR3nt: TGTGCCAGTCGGACTAGCGGAAGCTCCTACAATGAGCAGTTCTTC
CDR3aa: CASRTSGSSYNEQFF

d_gene: .
abundance: .
j_gene: TRBJ2-3
v_gene: TRBV5-1
len: 16
CDR3nt: TGCGCCAGCAGCCCGGGACCGCCGCAAAGCACAGATACGCAGTATTTT
CDR3aa: CASSPGPPQSTDTQYF

d_gene: TRBD1
abundance: .
j_gene: TRBJ1-4
v_gene: TRBV7-2
len: 16
CDR3nt: TGTGCCAGCAGCTTGGGGACAGCCCCATTCGTAGAAAAACTGTTTTTT
CDR3aa: CASSLGTAPFVEKLFF